The 5 T cell receptor beta chains listed next were all sequenced from one sample in a study of cytomegalovirus exposure and HLA in healthy donors. The PCR was carried out with 60 Vbeta primers and 13 Jbeta primers. TCRdb's table, derived via immunoSEQ multiplex PCR, lists solely in-frame clones and lacks some. Of roughly 150,000 clones listed, 70% to 85% are singletons. Sequencing was done on a sample of PBMCs. The receptors stem from a male donor in good health and CMV-seronegative.

The V gene is TRBV5-5, the J gene TRBJ2-1, with 7 nucleotides matching TRBD1. After removal of 0 bases from V and 5 bases from J, the junction contained 11 bases not matched to a gene. The CDR3 contains 17 residues. Per germline, CDR1 SGHKS and CDR2 YYEKEE (reference sequence). The CDR3 nucleotides read TGTGCCAGCAGCTTGGGGACCCCGGGACAGACAGACAATGAGCAGTTCTTC. Its translation: CASSLGTPGQTDNEQFF. Drawing the rest from reference TRBV5-5 and TRBJ2-1, the complete variable domain is DAGVTQSPTHLIKTRGQQVTLRCSPISGHKSVSWYQQVLGQGPQFIFQYYEKEERGRGNFPDRFSARQFPNYSSELNVNALLLGDSALYLCASSLGTPGQTDNEQFFGPGTRLTVL.

The chain uses TRBV11-2 and TRBJ2-3; D ambiguous. Per germline, CDR1 SGHAT and CDR2 FQNNGV. The CDR3 is 11 residues long. Deletions cut 5 bases from V and 2 bases from J, with 2 bases between. This chain's CDR3 is CASSHTDTQYF. The CDR3 DNA reads TGTGCCAGCAGCCACACAGATACGCAGTATTTT.

This chain joins TRBV5-6 and TRBJ1-2, with 10 bases that match TRBD1. Germline trimming cut 4 bases from V and 8 bases from J; bases unmatched to any gene: 11. This CDR3 has 15 residues. Per the germline V gene, CDR1 is SGHDT and CDR2 is YYEEEE. The CDR3 loop reads CASSTPGQGFSGYTF. In nucleotides, the CDR3 is TGTGCCAGCAGCACACCGGGACAGGGGTTTTCAGGCTACACCTTC.

The V gene is TRBV10-2, the J gene TRBJ1-1; no reliable D call. The CDR3 totals 14 residues. Germline CDR1 is WSHSY and CDR2 is SAAADI. The V end was cut by 4 bases, the J end by 1 base, with 10 bases between. The CDR3 here is CASSVTFANTEAFF. The CDR3 DNA sequence: TGCGCCAGCAGTGTGACTTTTGCGAACACTGAAGCTTTCTTT.

The rearrangement links TRBV7-3 to TRBJ2-3; D might be TRBD1 (6 bases). The CDR3 consists of 15 residues. Germline V gives CDR1 SGHTA, CDR2 FQGTGA. Between the trimmed V and J ends, which lost 4 bases and 3 bases, there was a span of 14 bases. The CDR3 loop is CASSYAGDRTDTQYF. In DNA form, the CDR3 reads TGTGCCAGCAGCTACGCAGGGGATCGGACAGATACGCAGTATTTT.